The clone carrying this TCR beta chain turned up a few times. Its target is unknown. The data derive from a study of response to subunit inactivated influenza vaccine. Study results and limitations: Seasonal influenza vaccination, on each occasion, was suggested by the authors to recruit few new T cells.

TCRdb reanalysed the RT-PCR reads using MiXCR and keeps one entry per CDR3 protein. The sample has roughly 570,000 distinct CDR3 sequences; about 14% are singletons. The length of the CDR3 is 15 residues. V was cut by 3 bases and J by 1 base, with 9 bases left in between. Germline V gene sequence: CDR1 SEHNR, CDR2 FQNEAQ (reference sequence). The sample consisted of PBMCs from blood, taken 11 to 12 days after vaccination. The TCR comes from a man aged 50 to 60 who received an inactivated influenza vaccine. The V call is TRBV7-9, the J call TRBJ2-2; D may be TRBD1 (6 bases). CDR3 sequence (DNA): TGTGCCAGCAGCTTCCGGGACAAGAACACCGGGGAGCTGTTTTTT. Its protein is CASSFRDKNTGELFF. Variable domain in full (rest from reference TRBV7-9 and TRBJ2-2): DTGVSQNPRHKITKRGQNVTFRCDPISEHNRLYWYRQTLGQGPEFLTYFQNEAQLEKSRLLSDRFSAERPKGSFSTLEIQRTEQGDSAMYLCASSFRDKNTGELFFGEGSRLTVL.